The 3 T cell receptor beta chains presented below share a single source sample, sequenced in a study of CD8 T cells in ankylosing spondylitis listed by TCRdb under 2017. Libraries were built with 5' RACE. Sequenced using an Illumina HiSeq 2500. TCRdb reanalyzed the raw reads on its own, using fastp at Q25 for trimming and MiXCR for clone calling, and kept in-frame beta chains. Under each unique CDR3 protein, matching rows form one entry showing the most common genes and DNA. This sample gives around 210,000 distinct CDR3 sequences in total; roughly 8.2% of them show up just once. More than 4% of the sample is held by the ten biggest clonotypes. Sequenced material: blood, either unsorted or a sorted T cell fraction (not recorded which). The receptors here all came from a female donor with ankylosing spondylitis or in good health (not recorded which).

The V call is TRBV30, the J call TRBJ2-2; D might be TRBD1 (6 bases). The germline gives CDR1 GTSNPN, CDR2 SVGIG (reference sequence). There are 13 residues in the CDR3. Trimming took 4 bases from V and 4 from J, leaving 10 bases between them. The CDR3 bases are TGTGCCTGGACCGACAGGCCCACCGGGGAGCTGTTTTTT. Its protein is CAWTDRPTGELFF.

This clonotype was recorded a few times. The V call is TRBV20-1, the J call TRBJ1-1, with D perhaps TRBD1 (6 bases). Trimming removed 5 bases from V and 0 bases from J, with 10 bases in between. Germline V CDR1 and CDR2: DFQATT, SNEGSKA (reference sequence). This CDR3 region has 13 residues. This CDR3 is CSALTGLNTEAFF. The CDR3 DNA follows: TGCAGTGCTCTGACAGGACTGAACACTGAAGCTTTCTTT.

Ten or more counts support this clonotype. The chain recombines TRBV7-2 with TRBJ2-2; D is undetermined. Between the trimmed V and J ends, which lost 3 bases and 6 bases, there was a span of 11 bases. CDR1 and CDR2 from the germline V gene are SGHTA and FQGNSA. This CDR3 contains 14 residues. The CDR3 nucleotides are TGTGCCAGCAGCTTCCTAGAACGGTCCGGGGAGCTGTTTTTT. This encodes CASSFLERSGELFF.